This TCR beta chain was sequenced in a study of PD-1 blockade in mismatch repair-deficient tumors. On the study more broadly: Patients had approximately 13 mismatch repair-deficient cancer types and were previously treated and progressing.

This CDR3 has 11 amino acids. V was shortened by 0 bases and J by 6 bases, with 6 bases between the two germline ends. Germline CDR1 reads DFQATT; CDR2 reads SNEGSKA (reference sequence). Clones were sequenced by immunoSEQ multiplex PCR, and TCRdb holds only the in-frame ones, with some missing. Among approximately 110,000 clones listed, around 80% were seen once. A few counts support this clone. The rearrangement joins TRBV20-1 to TRBJ2-7; the D is unclear. The TCR sequence derives from an adult with mismatch repair-deficient cancer. The sequencing here drew on peripheral blood, taken 60 weeks after starting pembrolizumab. The CDR3 DNA reads TGCAGTGCTAGAGATCTAACCGAGCAGTACTTC. Amino acids: CSARDLTEQYF.